These 30 T cell receptor beta chains share one sample of origin, sequenced in a study of PD-L1 blockade in urothelial cancer. Repertoires were generated with immunoSEQ multiplex PCR, while TCRdb's copy carries only in-frame clones and drops some. The sample consists of about 51,000 clones, approximately 84% of them appearing once. The source was PBMCs, collected around atezolizumab (anti-PD-L1) treatment. All receptors derive from a man aged 60-69 years with urothelial cancer.

As DNA, the CDR3 is TGTGCCAGCAGCTTATTAGCGGGAAGCTACGAGCAGTACTTC. It encodes CASSLLAGSYEQYF. V gene TRBV11-2 combines with J gene TRBJ2-7; 8 nucleotides align to TRBD2. There are 14 residues in the CDR3. After removal of 2 bases from V and 3 bases from J, the junction contained 3 bases not matched to a gene. Germline lookup yields CDR1 SGHAT and CDR2 FQNNGV.

This chain joins TRBV9 and TRBJ2-2; 10 bases match TRBD2. The CDR3 runs 17 residues. V dropped 0 bases and J dropped 6; count of bases not matched to a gene: 8. Germline CDR1 and CDR2: SGDLS and YYNGEE. The CDR3 nucleotides are TGTGCCAGCAGCGTAGGCCCTAGCGGGAGATTCCCCGGGGAGCTGTTTTTT. Protein sequence: CASSVGPSGRFPGELFF.

This chain connects TRBV4-2 to TRBJ1-1; perhaps TRBD1 as D (5 bases). Trimming took off 4 bases at V and 1 base at J, with 22 bases between the two ends. The CDR3 is made up of 18 amino acids. Germline CDR1 is LGHNA and CDR2 is YNFKEQ. CDR3: CASSPKGGTGGRNTEAFF. CDR3 nucleotides: TGTGCCAGCAGCCCAAAAGGCGGGACCGGCGGGCGGAACACTGAAGCTTTCTTT.

This clone was seen once. The chain joins TRBV19 to TRBJ1-5, with TRBD1 identical over 8 bases. The V and J ends lost 5 bases and 1 base, in that order; junction bases with no gene match: 4. Germline assignment: CDR1 LNHDA and CDR2 SQIVND (reference sequence). The CDR3 totals 15 residues. CDR3 amino acids: CASSATGGSNQPQHF. DNA of the CDR3: TGTGCCAGTAGTGCCACAGGGGGGAGCAATCAGCCCCAGCATTTT.

This chain links TRBV5-1 with TRBJ2-2, with TRBD1 matching 7 bases. Trimming took 2 bases from V and 3 from J; bases not matched to a gene: 1. From germline, CDR1 is SGHRS and CDR2 YFSETQ. The CDR3 length is 14 residues. The CDR3 DNA is TGCGCCAGCAGCTTCACAGGGGACACCGGGGAGCTGTTTTTT. This encodes CASSFTGDTGELFF. Looking up the rest from reference TRBV5-1 and TRBJ2-2 gives the full variable domain: KAGVTQTPRYLIKTRGQQVTLSCSPISGHRSVSWYQQTPGQGLQFLFEYFSETQRNKGNFPGRFSGRQFSNSRSEMNVSTLELGDSALYLCASSFTGDTGELFFGEGSRLTVL.

This chain connects TRBV28 to TRBJ2-7; the match to TRBD2 covers 11 bases. With 7 bases clipped from V and 7 bases from J, the junction kept 15 bases outside the gene matches. CDR1 and CDR2 (germline): MDHEN, SYDVKM. The CDR3 totals 16 residues. DNA of the CDR3: TGTGCCAGCACCACCCCCCCTAGCGGGAGGCAGGAAGAGCAGTACTTC. Translating gives CASTTPPSGRQEEQYF.

The J gene is TRBJ2-7, the V gene TRBV11-2; the match to TRBD1 covers 8 bases. Germline CDR1 and CDR2: SGHAT and FQNNGV. This CDR3 comprises 14 residues. V was clipped by 6 bases and J by 5 bases; unmatched bases: 9. The CDR3 bases are TGTGCCAGCAGACCAAGGGACAGGATCAACGAGCAGTACTTC. It encodes CASRPRDRINEQYF.

This clone came up once. The genes are TRBV30 and TRBJ1-5, with 8 bases that match TRBD1. The V gene's germline CDR1 is GTSNPN and CDR2 SVGIG (reference sequence). The CDR3 has 14 residues. The V segment lost 4 bases and the J segment 2 bases; nucleotides outside the gene matches: 4. The CDR3 is CAWTDRGGNQPQHF. CDR3 in DNA: TGTGCCTGGACCGACAGGGGTGGCAATCAGCCCCAGCATTTT.

In this sample, this clone turned up a few times. The chain couples TRBV30 to TRBJ2-5; 11 positions agree with TRBD1. Germline V gene sequence: CDR1 GTSNPN, CDR2 SVGIG (reference sequence). Trimming cost V 5 bases and J 5 bases; bases outside gene matches: 1. CDR3 size: 12 residues. This chain's CDR3 is CAWGTGGETQYF. The CDR3, as DNA: TGTGCCTGGGGGACAGGGGGGGAGACCCAGTACTTC.

This clone was counted between two and nine times. J is TRBJ1-3 and V is TRBV6-6, with D possibly TRBD1 on 6 matching bases. Trimming took 11 bases from V and 0 from J, leaving 17 bases between them. Germline assignment: CDR1 MNHNY and CDR2 SVGAGI (reference sequence). This CDR3 has 15 residues. Here the CDR3 reads CAGGSVRGSGNTIYF. The CDR3 DNA reads as TGTGCCGGCGGATCCGTCAGGGGCTCTGGAAACACCATATATTTT.

The rearrangement joins TRBV19 to TRBJ2-7; D possibly corresponds to TRBD2 (5 bases). CDR1 and CDR2 from the germline V gene are LNHDA and SQIVND (reference sequence). This CDR3 comprises 15 residues. V was cut by 3 bases and J by 2 bases, with 14 bases left in between. The CDR3 DNA sequence: TGTGCCAGTAGTATTGCGGGCCTCCGAGCCTACGAGCAGTACTTC. Translated, it gives CASSIAGLRAYEQYF.

This chain uses TRBV14 with TRBJ2-3, with D possibly matching TRBD2 (6 bases). CDR1 and CDR2 from the germline V gene are SGHDN and FVKESK. The length of the CDR3 is 15 residues. V lost 4 bases to trimming and J lost 1 base, with 12 bases between them. The CDR3 reads CASSRERARTDTQYF. The CDR3 nucleotides are TGTGCCAGCAGCCGGGAGCGGGCCCGCACAGATACGCAGTATTTT.

The rearrangement joins TRBV13 to TRBJ1-2; D gene uncertain. The V end was cut by 0 bases, the J end by 3 bases, with 8 bases between. This CDR3 contains 14 residues. Germline V CDR1 and CDR2: PRHDT, FYEKMQ (reference sequence). CDR3 coding DNA: TGTGCCAGCAGCTTAGGATCGAGTTACTATGGCTACACCTTC. Protein: CASSLGSSYYGYTF.

The chain recombines TRBV4-1 with TRBJ2-5, with 10 positions matching TRBD1. CDR1 MGHRA and CDR2 YSYEKL come from the germline V gene. The CDR3 is 15 residues long. V was pared by 3 bases and J by 3 bases, with 4 bases of the junction left unmatched. The CDR3 sequence is CASSHPGQGKETQYF. DNA of the CDR3: TGCGCCAGCAGCCACCCGGGACAGGGGAAAGAGACCCAGTACTTC.

V is TRBV27 and J is TRBJ1-2, with 8 bases aligning to TRBD1. The trim removed 3 bases at V and 3 bases at J, leaving 3 bases unmatched. CDR1 MNHEY and CDR2 SMNVEV come from the germline V gene (reference sequence). CDR3 length: 14 residues. CDR3 region: CASSFQGQDYGYTF. CDR3 DNA sequence: TGTGCCAGCAGTTTCCAGGGACAGGACTATGGCTACACCTTC.

The chain uses TRBV29-1 and TRBJ2-6; D ambiguous. The V end lost 1 base, the J end lost 4 bases, and 8 bases lay between the germline ends. Germline-derived CDR1 and CDR2 are SQVTM and ANQGSEA. The CDR3 length is 14 residues. DNA of the CDR3: TGCAGCGTTGAAGTAATATCCGGGGCCAACGTCCTGACTTTC. Protein: CSVEVISGANVLTF.

The V call is TRBV9, the J call TRBJ2-7, with TRBD2 matching over 8 bases. CDR1 and CDR2 from the germline V gene are SGDLS and YYNGEE. The CDR3 covers 13 residues. With 7 bases clipped from V and 6 bases from J, the junction kept 9 bases outside the gene matches. CDR3 protein: CASGAGGNSEQYF. The CDR3, as DNA: TGTGCCAGCGGGGCGGGAGGTAACTCCGAGCAGTACTTC.

The DNA of the CDR3 is TGCAGCGTTGGATCGGGGACAGGAACTGGGGCCAACGTCCTGACTTTC. Translation gives CSVGSGTGTGANVLTF. The chain employs TRBV29-1 and TRBJ2-6, with TRBD1 matching 8 bases. The V gene end was trimmed by 4 bases and the J gene end by 2 bases; junction bases not matched to a gene: 7. CDR3 length: 16 residues. The V gene's germline CDR1 is SQVTM and CDR2 ANQGSEA.

This chain links TRBV10-3 with TRBJ2-1; perhaps TRBD1 as D (5 bases). V was clipped by 5 bases and J by 0 bases, with 11 bases between them. The CDR3 has 15 amino acids. The germline gives CDR1 ENHRY, CDR2 SYGVKD. The CDR3 sequence is CAISNGASSYNEQFF. The CDR3 nucleotides read TGTGCCATCAGTAATGGGGCTAGCTCCTACAATGAGCAGTTCTTC.

This sequence joins TRBV6-6 and TRBJ2-7; the match to TRBD2 covers 12 bases. Germline V gene sequence: CDR1 MNHNY, CDR2 SVGAGI (reference sequence). V was clipped by 6 bases and J by 3 bases; unmatched bases: 6. The CDR3 runs 15 residues. DNA for the CDR3: TGTGCCAGCAGACCCGGACTAGCGGGAATCTACGAGCAGTACTTC. Protein product: CASRPGLAGIYEQYF.

The gene calls are TRBV11-2 and TRBJ1-1; D may be TRBD1 (5 bases). Germline CDR1 SGHAT, CDR2 FQNNGV. V was clipped by 1 base and J by 6 bases, with 9 bases between them. There are 13 residues in the CDR3. CDR3: CASSLGLGAEAFF. In nucleotides, the CDR3 is TGTGCCAGCAGCTTAGGTTTAGGGGCTGAAGCTTTCTTT.

The V and J genes are TRBV11-2 and TRBJ2-1; D perhaps matches TRBD2 (6 bases). The CDR3 covers 16 residues. Trimming left V 7 bases short and J 4 bases short, with 20 bases between. Germline V lookup: CDR1 SGHAT, CDR2 FQNNGV. The CDR3: CASTPPEAGIYNEQFF. The CDR3 DNA reads as TGTGCCAGCACCCCCCCGGAAGCGGGTATTTACAATGAGCAGTTCTTC.

A remark on this clone: One end of the junction fails to match germline, which may point to a read error. The chain has TRBV7-7 and TRBJ1-1, with TRBD1 matching over 8 bases. Looked up from germline, CDR1 is SSHAT and CDR2 is FNYEAQ (reference sequence). This CDR3 is 13 amino acids long. The CDR3 loop is CASSLGQGTEAFF. CDR3 sequence (DNA): TGTGCTAGCAGCCTAGGACAGGGTACTGAAGCTTTCTTT.

V is TRBV11-2 and J is TRBJ2-7; 9 bases agree with TRBD1. CDR1 is SGHAT, CDR2 FQNNGV, per germline. This CDR3 is built from 17 residues. V lost 0 bases, J lost 6 bases, and 12 bases stayed unmatched. The CDR3 reads CASSLDQTGTGNLEQYF. The CDR3 region has the DNA TGTGCCAGCAGCTTAGACCAAACCGGGACAGGGAACCTCGAGCAGTACTTC. Full variable domain (remainder filled in from reference TRBV11-2 and TRBJ2-7): EAGVAQSPRYKIIEKRQSVAFWCNPISGHATLYWYQQILGQGPKLLIQFQNNGVVDDSQLPKDRFSAERLKGVDSTLKIQPAKLEDSAVYLCASSLDQTGTGNLEQYFGPGTRLTVT.

The chain is built from TRBV29-1 and TRBJ2-2; 7 positions agree with TRBD1. V shed 7 bases and J 2 bases; nucleotides not matched to a gene: 4. Germline V lookup: CDR1 SQVTM, CDR2 ANQGSEA. CDR3 length equals 13 residues. The CDR3 DNA follows: TGCAGCGCAGGGACAGCCAACACCGGGGAGCTGTTTTTT. It is translated as CSAGTANTGELFF.

Note on this clone: Within the sample, other DNA sequences also encode this same CDR3. The V gene is TRBV2, the J gene TRBJ2-3; 7 bases line up with TRBD1. Per the germline V gene, CDR1 is SNHLY and CDR2 is FYNNEI. The CDR3 runs to 14 residues. After removal of 3 bases from V and 0 bases from J, the junction contained 0 bases not matched to a gene. CDR3 amino acids: CASSEDRSTDTQYF. CDR3 coding DNA: TGTGCCAGCAGTGAGGACAGGAGCACAGATACGCAGTATTTT. Using reference TRBV2 and TRBJ2-3 for the parts outside the CDR3, the full variable domain is EPEVTQTPSHQVTQMGQEVILRCVPISNHLYFYWYRQILGQKVEFLVSFYNNEISEKSEIFDDQFSVERPDGSNFTLKIRSTKLEDSAMYFCASSEDRSTDTQYFGPGTRLTVL.

This rearrangement joins TRBV5-1 to TRBJ1-2, with a possible D match to TRBD1 (6 bases). Germline loops: CDR1 SGHRS, CDR2 YFSETQ. The CDR3 extends over 14 amino acids. V lost 0 bases to trimming and J lost 2 bases, with 8 bases between them. The chain's CDR3 is CASSLVQGNYGYTF. The CDR3 bases are TGCGCCAGCAGCTTGGTCCAGGGGAACTATGGCTACACCTTC.

The chain joins TRBV7-3 to TRBJ2-1; D is possibly TRBD2 (6 bases). CDR3 size: 13 residues. Trimming left V 1 base short and J 6 bases short, with 7 bases between. CDR1 is SGHTA, CDR2 FQGTGA, per germline. The CDR3 DNA reads TGTGCCAGCAGCTTAAGCGGGGCCAATGAGCAGTTCTTC. Translating it yields CASSLSGANEQFF.

In DNA, the CDR3 is TGTGCCAGCTCACCGAGGTGGAAAGGCCAAGAGACCCAGTACTTC. Its protein product is CASSPRWKGQETQYF. The chain has TRBV18 and TRBJ2-5; D gene unclear. Germline values: CDR1 KGHSH, CDR2 LQKENI. V lost 3 bases and J lost 1, with 12 bases in between. The CDR3 spans 15 residues.

This chain uses TRBV28 with TRBJ2-7, with 7 bases matching TRBD2. In germline, CDR1 is MDHEN, CDR2 SYDVKM. The CDR3 has 14 residues. Losses at the gene ends were 7 bases for V and 0 bases for J; bases not matched to a gene: 6. The CDR3, as DNA: TGTGCCAGCATGAATCCGGGAGGCTCCTACGAGCAGTACTTC. Translation gives CASMNPGGSYEQYF. Using reference TRBV28 and TRBJ2-7 for the parts outside the CDR3, the full variable domain is DVKVTQSSRYLVKRTGEKVFLECVQDMDHENMFWYRQDPGLGLRLIYFSYDVKMKEKGDIPEGYSVSREKKERFSLILESASTNQTSMYLCASMNPGGSYEQYFGPGTRLTVT.